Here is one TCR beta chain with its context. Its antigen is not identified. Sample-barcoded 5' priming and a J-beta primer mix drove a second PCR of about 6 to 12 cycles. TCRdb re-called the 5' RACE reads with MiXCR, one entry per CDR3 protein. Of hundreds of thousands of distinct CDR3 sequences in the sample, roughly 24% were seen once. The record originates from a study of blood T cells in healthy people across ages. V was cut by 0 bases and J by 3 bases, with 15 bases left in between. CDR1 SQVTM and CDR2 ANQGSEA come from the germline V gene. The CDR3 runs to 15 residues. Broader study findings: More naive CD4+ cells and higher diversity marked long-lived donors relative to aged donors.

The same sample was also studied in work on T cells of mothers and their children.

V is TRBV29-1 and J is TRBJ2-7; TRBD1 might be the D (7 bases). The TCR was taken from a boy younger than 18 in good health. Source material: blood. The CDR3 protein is CSVEDDRAGLYEQYF. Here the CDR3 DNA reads TGCAGCGTTGAAGACGACAGGGCGGGACTCTACGAGCAGTACTTC.